A single sample is the source of the 3 T cell receptor beta chains below, sequenced in a study of T cell responses to AZD1222 COVID-19 vaccine (dated by TCRdb to about 2021). This sample's time point label indicates: baseline before first vaccination. Library preparation employed the immunoSEQ multiplex PCR assay. TCRdb stores this immuneACCESS table with in-frame sequences only. Part of the clones is absent; in the studies checked, under half of the shortfall reflects unresolved V genes, and no reason is known for the rest. This sample comprises approximately 190,000 clones, roughly 90% of them detected only once. Approximately 0.98% of the sample is held by the ten biggest clonotypes. The specimen was peripheral blood, collected on day 0 of AZD1222 vaccination. Receptors originate from an adult in good health.

This clone has a single count. The gene calls are TRBV6-1 and TRBJ2-1; D uncertain. Trimming stripped 2 bases from V and 10 bases from J, with 12 bases between. This CDR3 has 13 amino acids. Germline CDR1 is MNHNS and CDR2 is SASEGT. The DNA of the CDR3 is TGTGCCAGCAGTGAATTGGATAGACCCGAGCAGTTCTTC. This translates into CASSELDRPEQFF.

The V gene is TRBV19, the J gene TRBJ2-7, with TRBD1 identical over 7 bases. CDR1 LNHDA and CDR2 SQIVND come from the germline V gene (reference sequence). Trimming at V came to 11 bases and at J to 3 bases, leaving 4 bases not matched to a gene. This CDR3 comprises 11 residues. The CDR3 DNA follows: TGTGCCGGGACAGCGGACTACGAGCAGTACTTC. Residues: CAGTADYEQYF. Based on the CDR3 plus reference TRBV19 and TRBJ2-7, the full variable domain is DGGITQSPKYLFRKEGQNVTLSCEQNLNHDAMYWYRQDPGQGLRLIYYSQIVNDFQKGDIAEGYSVSREKKESFPLTVTSAQKNPTAFYLCAGTADYEQYFGPGTRLTVT.

The genes are TRBV29-1 and TRBJ1-2; TRBD1 aligns across 9 bases. Trimming took 5 bases from V and 6 from J; bases not matched to a gene: 4. CDR1 and CDR2 from the germline V gene are SQVTM and ANQGSEA. The CDR3 is 12 residues long. The CDR3 nucleotides are TGCAGCGTTTGGGGACAGGGCGATGGCTACACCTTC. This encodes CSVWGQGDGYTF.